Listed below are T cell receptor beta chains from one sample, sequenced in a study of PD-L1 blockade in urothelial cancer. Here immunoSEQ multiplex PCR was the method, and the copy in TCRdb shows in-frame clones only, minus some. This sample has tens of thousands of clones, with about 83% found just once. The sample here was PBMCs, taken around atezolizumab (anti-PD-L1) treatment. The source is a woman in her sixties with urothelial cancer. The CDR3 runs from the conserved cysteine through the conserved F or W. Each record gives: J gene, V gene, D gene, clone size, CDR3 protein, CDR3 DNA. D genes are given only for firm matches. Size tells how often a clone was seen (once, few, many) or the class of an expanded clone, and some rows leave it out.

TRBJ2-2 TRBV29-1 TRBD2 . CSVNSGGSTGELFF TGCAGCGTTAATTCGGGGGGAAGCACCGGGGAGCTGTTTTTT
TRBJ2-7 TRBV10-3 TRBD2 . CAIDPGTSDYEQYF TGTGCCATCGATCCCGGGACTAGCGACTACGAGCAGTACTTC
TRBJ2-7 TRBV7-9 TRBD1 . CASSSDRPTYEQYF TGTGCCAGCAGCTCGGACAGGCCAACCTACGAGCAGTACTTC
TRBJ2-6 TRBV5-1 . . CASRSYSESGANVLTF TGCGCCAGCAGATCTTATTCGGAGAGTGGGGCCAACGTCCTGACTTTC
TRBJ2-7 TRBV6-1 TRBD2 . CASSDRAGDPWEQYF TGTGCCAGCAGTGATAGGGCGGGGGACCCCTGGGAGCAGTACTTC
TRBJ1-1 TRBV5-1 TRBD1 . CASTPQPGTGSLSTEAFF TGCGCCAGCACCCCCCAGCCCGGGACAGGGTCGTTGAGCACTGAAGCTTTCTTT
TRBJ1-2 TRBV5-1 TRBD1 . CASSFTGGDTYGYTF TGCGCCAGCAGCTTCACAGGGGGTGATACCTATGGCTACACCTTC
TRBJ2-7 TRBV7-2 TRBD1 . CASRPDRATAYEQYF TGTGCCAGCAGACCCGACAGGGCGACCGCCTACGAGCAGTACTTC
TRBJ1-2 TRBV4-3 TRBD1 . CASSRGTGANYGYTF TGCGCCAGCAGCCGAGGGACAGGAGCTAACTATGGCTACACCTTC
TRBJ1-5 TRBV5-1 TRBD1 . CASSLGQGDQPQHF TGCGCCAGCAGCTTGGGGCAGGGGGATCAGCCCCAGCATTTT
TRBJ1-6 TRBV19 TRBD1 . CASRFTGDNSPLHF TGTGCCAGTAGGTTCACAGGGGACAATTCACCCCTCCACTTT
TRBJ2-7 TRBV5-1 . once CASSRQDSYEQYF TGCGCCAGCAGCAGACAGGACTCCTACGAGCAGTACTTC
TRBJ1-1 TRBV5-4 TRBD1 few CASSRRTGLDTEAFF TGTGCCAGCAGCAGAAGGACAGGGTTGGACACTGAAGCTTTCTTT
TRBJ1-5 TRBV28 . once CASSLYRRYNQPQHF TGTGCCAGCAGTTTATACCGCAGGTACAATCAGCCCCAGCATTTT
TRBJ1-1 TRBV29-1 . . CSVHPSRGTEAFF TGCAGCGTTCACCCGTCCCGGGGAACTGAAGCTTTCTTT
TRBJ1-1 TRBV19 TRBD1 few CASSTRQGYTEAFF TGTGCCAGTAGTACCCGACAGGGTTACACTGAAGCTTTCTTT
TRBJ2-5 TRBV27 . . CASSRQGGFRETQYF TGTGCCAGCAGTAGGCAGGGGGGATTTAGAGAGACCCAGTACTTC
TRBJ2-5 TRBV11-2 TRBD2 . CASSKGTSGGNYF TGTGCCAGCAGCAAGGGGACTAGCGGGGGGAACTACTTC
TRBJ2-7 TRBV2 TRBD1 once CASSELSGGRYEQYF TGTGCCAGCAGTGAACTTTCAGGGGGCAGATACGAGCAGTACTTC
TRBJ2-3 TRBV6-5 . . CASSSGFGTDTQYF TGTGCCAGCAGTTCAGGGTTTGGCACAGATACGCAGTATTTT
TRBJ1-2 TRBV7-5 . . CARTPGCGYTF TGTGCCAGAACCCCAGGGTGTGGCTACACCTTC
TRBJ2-7 TRBV5-6 TRBD1 . CASSLGQGRPEEQYF TGTGCCAGCAGCTTGGGACAGGGCCGTCCTGAAGAGCAGTACTTC
TRBJ2-1 TRBV25-1 . . CASSGYSLEQFF TGTGCCAGCAGTGGTTACAGTTTAGAGCAGTTCTTC
TRBJ2-2 TRBV2 TRBD2 . CASSDWGGTGELFF TGTGCCAGCAGTGACTGGGGGGGCACCGGGGAGCTGTTTTTT
TRBJ2-7 TRBV19 . . CASSLSSGTRTYEQYF TGTGCCAGTAGTCTCTCATCCGGGACAAGAACCTACGAGCAGTACTTC
TRBJ1-4 TRBV6-5 . few CASSYYGLNEKLFF TGTGCCAGCAGTTACTATGGCCTTAATGAAAAACTGTTTTTT
TRBJ1-5 TRBV19 . once CATSGGANNQPQHF TGTGCCACCTCGGGAGGGGCTAACAATCAGCCCCAGCATTTT
TRBJ2-3 TRBV19 . . CASRSGDTQYF TGTGCCAGTCGGTCCGGGGATACGCAGTATTTT
TRBJ1-3 TRBV7-9 TRBD1 . CASSPDRFAGNTIYF TGTGCCAGCAGCCCGGACAGGTTTGCTGGAAACACCATATATTTT
TRBJ2-6 TRBV5-1 . . CASMTGPSGANVLTF TGCGCCAGCATGACAGGACCCTCTGGGGCCAACGTCCTGACTTTC
TRBJ2-1 TRBV19 TRBD2 . CASSIGTSGSNEQFF TGTGCCAGTAGTATAGGTACTAGCGGGAGCAATGAGCAGTTCTTC
TRBJ2-4 TRBV5-1 TRBD1 . CASKGTVGAKNIQYF TGCGCCAGCAAAGGGACAGTAGGGGCCAAAAACATTCAGTACTTC
TRBJ2-7 TRBV20-1 . once CSASASREQYF TGCAGTGCTAGTGCTTCGCGGGAGCAGTACTTC
TRBJ2-2 TRBV2 TRBD1 . CASRTTGGTGELFF TGTGCCAGCAGAACGACAGGGGGCACCGGGGAGCTGTTTTTT
TRBJ2-2 TRBV7-2 TRBD2 . CASSLKSGRNTGELFF TGTGCCAGCAGCTTAAAAAGCGGGAGGAACACCGGGGAGCTGTTTTTT
TRBJ1-6 TRBV6-6 . . CASSRPQGPNSPLHF TGTGCCAGCAGTCGTCCACAGGGACCAAATTCACCCCTCCACTTT
TRBJ2-5 TRBV18 . . CASSPQGWQETQYF TGTGCCAGCTCACCCCAGGGGTGGCAAGAGACCCAGTACTTC
TRBJ1-1 TRBV6-6 . . CASRPRLAEAFF TGTGCCAGCAGGCCCAGGTTGGCTGAAGCTTTCTTT
TRBJ2-3 TRBV11-2 . few CASSLGPNRGTDTQYF TGTGCCAGCAGCTTAGGGCCCAACCGGGGCACAGATACGCAGTATTTT
TRBJ2-7 TRBV6-5 . . CASSKIPRVSYEQYF TGTGCCAGCAGTAAAATACCGCGCGTTAGTTACGAGCAGTACTTC
TRBJ1-1 TRBV14 . . CASSQAGLRGKEAFF TGTGCCAGCAGCCAAGCAGGTCTAAGGGGAAAAGAAGCTTTCTTT
TRBJ1-2 TRBV2 TRBD1 once CASSETGVSRGYTF TGTGCCAGCAGTGAAACAGGGGTCTCTCGGGGCTACACCTTC
TRBJ2-7 TRBV27 . . CASSFGGGPREQYF TGTGCCAGCAGTTTCGGAGGAGGGCCGCGGGAGCAGTACTTC
TRBJ2-5 TRBV18 . . CASSPMQTDQETQYF TGTGCCAGCTCACCAATGCAGACAGATCAAGAGACCCAGTACTTC
TRBJ2-5 TRBV6-6 TRBD2 . CASTLLATPRTQYF TGTGCCAGCACCCTACTAGCGACCCCGCGGACCCAGTACTTC
TRBJ2-7 TRBV7-6 . few CASSFSPQAGNEQYF TGTGCCAGCAGCTTCTCTCCACAGGCTGGGAACGAGCAGTACTTC
TRBJ1-3 TRBV9 . . CASSPGTGGNTIYF TGTGCCAGCAGCCCCGGGACTGGCGGAAACACCATATATTTT
TRBJ1-5 TRBV7-9 . few CASSGGPGGNQPQHF TGTGCCAGCAGCGGCGGACCAGGGGGCAATCAGCCCCAGCATTTT
TRBJ2-1 TRBV6-1 . once CASSDYSSYNEQFF TGTGCCAGCAGTGACTACAGCTCCTACAATGAGCAGTTCTTC
TRBJ2-3 TRBV7-2 TRBD1 . CASSLIPTGSFTDTQYF TGTGCCAGCAGCTTAATCCCGACAGGGTCTTTCACAGATACGCAGTATTTT
TRBJ1-1 TRBV7-2 . once CASSLVRKNTEAFF TGTGCCAGCAGCTTAGTTAGAAAAAACACTGAAGCTTTCTTT
TRBJ1-2 TRBV7-2 . . CASSLVGSAGDYGYTF TGTGCCAGCAGCTTAGTGGGGTCTGCAGGGGACTATGGCTACACCTTC
TRBJ2-5 TRBV7-7 TRBD2 . CASSFGSGRAQETQYF TGTGCCAGCAGCTTCGGTAGCGGGAGGGCTCAAGAGACCCAGTACTTC
TRBJ2-7 TRBV7-9 . . CASSENGEQYF TGTGCCAGCAGCGAGAACGGGGAGCAGTACTTC
TRBJ1-3 TRBV6-5 . . CASSYGGPSGNTIYF TGTGCCAGCAGTTACGGGGGCCCCTCTGGAAACACCATATATTTT